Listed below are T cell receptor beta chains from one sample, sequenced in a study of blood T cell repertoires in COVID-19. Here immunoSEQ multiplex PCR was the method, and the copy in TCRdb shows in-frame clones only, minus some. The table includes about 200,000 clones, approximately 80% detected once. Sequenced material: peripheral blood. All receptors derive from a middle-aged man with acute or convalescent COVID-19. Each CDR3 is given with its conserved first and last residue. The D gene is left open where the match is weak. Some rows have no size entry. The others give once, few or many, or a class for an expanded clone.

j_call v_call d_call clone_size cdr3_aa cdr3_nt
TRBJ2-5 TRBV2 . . CATQTGTRGETQYF TGTGCCACCCAAACAGGGACCAGAGGAGAGACCCAGTACTTC
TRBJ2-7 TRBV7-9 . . CASSPVYSYEQYF TGTGCCAGCAGCCCGGTATATTCCTACGAGCAGTACTTC
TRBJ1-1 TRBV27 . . CASSAIIPNTEAFF TGTGCCAGCAGTGCTATAATCCCGAACACTGAAGCTTTCTTT
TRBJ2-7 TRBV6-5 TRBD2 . CASSYPGRSGIYEQYF TGTGCCAGCAGTTACCCCGGGAGGTCAGGGATCTACGAGCAGTACTTC
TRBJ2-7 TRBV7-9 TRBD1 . CASSTGQGDYEQYF TGTGCCAGCAGCACGGGACAGGGGGATTACGAGCAGTACTTC
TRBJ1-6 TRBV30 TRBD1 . CAWLRDRGSPLHF TGTGCCTGGTTACGAGACAGGGGTTCACCCCTCCACTTT
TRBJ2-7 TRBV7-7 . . CASSLQGSLGEQYF TGTGCCAGCAGCTTACAGGGAAGTCTTGGCGAGCAGTACTTC
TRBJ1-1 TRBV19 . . CASSTRQRTNTEAFF TGTGCCAGTAGTACCAGACAGCGAACGAACACTGAAGCTTTCTTT
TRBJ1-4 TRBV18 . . CASSPGPAGSHEKLFF TGTGCCAGCTCACCAGGGCCGGCAGGGTCGCATGAAAAACTGTTTTTT
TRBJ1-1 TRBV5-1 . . CASSFDRNTEAFF TGCGCCAGCAGCTTCGACAGGAACACTGAAGCTTTCTTT
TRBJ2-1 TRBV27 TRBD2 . CASMLSAGGWNEQFF TGTGCCAGCATGCTTTCGGCGGGAGGTTGGAATGAGCAGTTCTTC
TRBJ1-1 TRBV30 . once CAWTVKAEAFF TGTGCCTGGACGGTGAAAGCTGAAGCTTTCTTT
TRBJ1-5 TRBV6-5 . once CASRGLNSNQPQHF TGTGCCAGCAGGGGACTCAATAGCAATCAGCCCCAGCATTTT
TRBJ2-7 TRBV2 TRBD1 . CASSDGTGSTYEQYF TGTGCCAGCAGTGATGGGACAGGGTCCACCTACGAGCAGTACTTC
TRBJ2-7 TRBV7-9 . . CASSLVGAGGYEQYF TGTGCCAGCAGCTTAGTCGGAGCTGGGGGGTACGAGCAGTACTTC
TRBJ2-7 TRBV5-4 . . CASSLGPGAYEQYF TGTGCCAGCAGCTTGGGTCCGGGGGCCTACGAGCAGTACTTC
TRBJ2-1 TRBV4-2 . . CASSPLATRDEQFF TGTGCCAGCAGCCCGTTAGCGACGCGAGATGAGCAGTTCTTC
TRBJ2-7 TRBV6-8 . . CASSYPSSRGSSYEQYF TGTGCCAGCAGTTACCCGAGTTCGCGGGGAAGTTCCTACGAGCAGTACTTC
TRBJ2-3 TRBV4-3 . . CASSLQGERASADTQYF TGCGCCAGCAGCCTTCAAGGAGAAAGGGCTAGCGCAGATACGCAGTATTTT
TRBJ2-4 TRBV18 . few CASSPRIVRTEALGNIQYF TGTGCCAGCTCACCTCGTATCGTTCGGACAGAGGCATTGGGAAACATTCAGTACTTC
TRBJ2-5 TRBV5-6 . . CASSLAETQYF TGTGCCAGCAGCTTGGCTGAGACCCAGTACTTC
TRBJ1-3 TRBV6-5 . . CASQTAGNTIYF TGTGCCAGCCAAACGGCTGGAAACACCATATATTTT
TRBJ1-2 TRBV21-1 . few CATPSSEGPYGYTF TGTGCCACTCCGTCGAGTGAGGGCCCCTATGGCTACACCTTC
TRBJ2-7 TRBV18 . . CANSPDFYEQYF TGTGCCAACTCACCGGACTTCTACGAGCAGTACTTC
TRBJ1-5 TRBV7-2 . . CASSLISTQPQHF TGTGCCAGCAGCTTAATCAGTACGCAGCCCCAGCATTTT
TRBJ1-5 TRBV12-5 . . CASGTGNQPQHF TGTGCTAGTGGGACCGGGAATCAGCCCCAGCATTTT
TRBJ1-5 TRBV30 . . CAWSEGAGQPQHF TGTGCCTGGAGTGAAGGGGCAGGACAGCCCCAGCATTTT
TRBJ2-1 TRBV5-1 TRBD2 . CASSLEVAGVYNEQFF TGCGCCAGCAGCTTGGAGGTAGCGGGGGTCTACAATGAGCAGTTCTTC
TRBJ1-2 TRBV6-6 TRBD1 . CASGDRGNYGYTF TGTGCCAGCGGCGACAGGGGAAACTATGGCTACACCTTC
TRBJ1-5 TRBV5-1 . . CASSLEGHNQPQHF TGCGCCAGCAGCTTAGAGGGACACAATCAGCCCCAGCATTTT
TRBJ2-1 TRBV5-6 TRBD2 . CASRLAGGYNEQFF TGTGCCAGCAGGCTAGCGGGAGGTTACAATGAGCAGTTCTTC
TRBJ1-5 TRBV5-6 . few CASSFGQGRAQPQHF TGTGCCAGCAGCTTTGGGCAGGGAAGAGCTCAGCCCCAGCATTTT
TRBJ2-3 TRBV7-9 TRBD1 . CASSLWTGGGTDTQYF TGTGCCAGCAGCTTATGGACAGGGGGCGGCACAGATACGCAGTATTTT
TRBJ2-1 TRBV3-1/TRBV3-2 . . CASSQAGGGDEQFF TGTGCCAGCAGCCAGGCTGGGGGCGGTGATGAGCAGTTCTTC
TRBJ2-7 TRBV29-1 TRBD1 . CSASWTGVPYEQYF TGCAGCGCCTCCTGGACAGGGGTTCCCTACGAGCAGTACTTC
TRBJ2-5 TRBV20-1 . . CSASRPGGQETQYF TGCAGTGCTAGTCGTCCCGGAGGGCAAGAGACCCAGTACTTC
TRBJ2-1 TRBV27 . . CASSLRFAGPNEQLF TGTGCCAGCAGTTTACGGTTTGCAGGGCCCAATGAGCAGCTCTTC
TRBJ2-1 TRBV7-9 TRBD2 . CASSLWTSEDNEQFF TGTGCCAGCAGCCTTTGGACTAGCGAGGACAATGAGCAGTTCTTC
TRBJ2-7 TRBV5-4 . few CASSFGVAEQYF TGTGCCAGCAGCTTCGGGGTTGCCGAGCAGTACTTC
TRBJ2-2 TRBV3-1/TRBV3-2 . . CASSQVGGSVGELFF TGTGCCAGCAGCCAAGTGGGGGGTAGTGTAGGGGAGCTGTTTTTT
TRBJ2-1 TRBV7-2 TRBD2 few CASSFGGGRLYNEQFF TGTGCCAGCAGCTTTGGGGGAGGGAGGCTCTACAATGAGCAGTTCTTC
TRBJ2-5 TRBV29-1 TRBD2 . CSVEGREAQLSQYF TGCAGCGTTGAAGGACGGGAGGCCCAATTAAGCCAGTACTTC
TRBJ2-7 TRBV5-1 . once CASSLSDREQYF TGCGCCAGCAGCTTGAGTGACAGAGAGCAGTACTTC
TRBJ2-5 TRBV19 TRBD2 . CASSYRTSGRETQYF TGTGCCAGTAGTTACCGGACTAGCGGGAGAGAGACCCAGTACTTC
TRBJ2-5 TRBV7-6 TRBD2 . CASSIILAGAGETQYF TGTGCCAGCAGCATCATACTAGCGGGAGCGGGAGAGACCCAGTACTTC
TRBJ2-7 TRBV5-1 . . CASSAEGAEQYF TGCGCCAGCAGCGCCGAGGGTGCCGAGCAGTACTTC
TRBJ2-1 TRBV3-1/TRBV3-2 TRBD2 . CASSTSGRASYNEQFF TGTGCCAGCAGCACTAGCGGGAGGGCGTCCTACAATGAGCAGTTCTTC
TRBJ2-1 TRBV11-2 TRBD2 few CASSLGVRTSGISYNEQFF TGTGCCAGCAGCTTAGGAGTGCGGACTAGCGGGATATCCTACAATGAGCAGTTCTTC
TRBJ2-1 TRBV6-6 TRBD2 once CASSYLIAGGYNEQFF TGTGCCAGCAGTTACCTTATAGCGGGGGGCTACAATGAGCAGTTCTTC
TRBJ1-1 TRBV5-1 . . CASSLSTVGATEAFF TGCGCCAGCAGCTTGTCTACAGTGGGGGCCACTGAAGCTTTCTTT
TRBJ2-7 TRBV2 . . CASSALVLYEQYF TGTGCCAGCAGCGCGCTGGTCCTCTACGAGCAGTACTTC
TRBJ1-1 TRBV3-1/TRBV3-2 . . CASSQVARNTEAFF TGTGCCAGCAGCCAAGTGGCTAGGAACACTGAAGCTTTCTTT
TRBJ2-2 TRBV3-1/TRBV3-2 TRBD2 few CASSQGLAGTNTGELFF TGTGCCAGCAGCCAAGGACTAGCGGGGACGAACACCGGGGAGCTGTTTTTT
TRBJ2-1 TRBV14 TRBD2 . CASSLTSGPYNEQFF TGTGCCAGCAGCTTGACTAGCGGTCCCTACAATGAGCAGTTCTTC
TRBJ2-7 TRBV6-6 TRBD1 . CASARQGGYEQYF TGTGCCAGCGCAAGACAGGGGGGCTACGAGCAGTACTTC
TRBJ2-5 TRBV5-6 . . CASSSLGGGETQYF TGTGCCAGCAGCTCCCTAGGCGGTGGGGAGACCCAGTACTTC
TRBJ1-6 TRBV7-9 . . CASSSKGENSPLHF TGTGCCAGCAGCTCAAAGGGGGAGAATTCACCCCTCCACTTT
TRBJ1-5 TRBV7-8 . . CASTRQATQPQHF TGTGCCAGCACCCGACAGGCTACTCAGCCCCAGCATTTT
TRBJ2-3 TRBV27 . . CASRDRLTDTQYF TGTGCCAGCAGGGACAGATTAACAGATACGCAGTATTTT
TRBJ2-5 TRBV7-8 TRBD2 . CASSMTSGSGETQYF TGTGCCAGCAGCATGACTAGCGGGAGCGGGGAGACCCAGTACTTC